The entry below describes one T cell receptor beta chain. This clonotype has more than one count but fewer than ten. The specificity of this receptor is unknown. No clone much larger than this one lies a single base away; base qualities are absent. The CDR3, from cysteine to phenylalanine, totals 14 residues. Solely the CDR3 DNA is kept, with 42 bases framed from the first base. The junction carries 12 bases between V and J, which are trimmed by 4 bases and 2 bases respectively. The sample originates from a study of post-analysis software for immune sequencing data (dated by TCRdb to between 2014 and 2016). Regarding the research as a whole: Disease courses on record covered relapsing-remitting, secondary progressive and progressive-relapsing multiple sclerosis, though some patients had no subtype annotation. Patient repertoires were compared against about a dozen previously published healthy control repertoires from donors aged roughly 6 to 28 years. A subset of samples was prepared in parallel using single-end sample barcoding, then pooled and co-amplified after Illumina adapter ligation.

To demonstrate the VDJtools post-analysis software, the study profiled TCR beta repertoires from the peripheral blood of approximately twelve young patients with multiple sclerosis. The multiple sclerosis patients were children and adolescents ranging in age from roughly 6 to 15 years. Beyond this particular receptor, the publication reports: The multiple sclerosis patient group was slightly younger than the control group. Normalized Chao1 diversity was significantly lower in multiple sclerosis patients than controls, suggesting substantial peripheral T-cell clonal expansion. Significantly higher frequencies in patients than in controls were found for roughly 5 TRBV segments, including TRBV5-6, TRBV5-1 and TRBV20-1. Direct clustering with F measure showed strong co-clustering of samples prepared in the same batch, prompting a batch-effect correction.

To prepare the library, PCR was applied. The instrument given in TCRdb is Illumina HiSeq 2500. To reduce PCR and sequencing biases, unique molecular identifiers were incorporated into the TCR beta cDNA libraries. Approximately 500,000 cDNA molecules were obtained per 1 to 10 million input T cells, so each molecule approximated one T cell. The patient libraries were prepared and sequenced with the same protocol used for the earlier healthy control dataset. Within a given batch, samples were prepared together, multiplexed and sequenced on the same HiSeq lane. The study's processing was this. Raw barcoded reads were processed with MIGEC, and single-read molecular identifier groups were discarded before consensus assembly and CDR3 extraction. Clonotype tables were post-analysed with VDJtools, and diversity was normalized by down-sampling all datasets to the smallest sample size. In repertoire overlap clustering, CDR3 amino acid sequences, but not nucleotide sequences, were matched to correct batch-related cross-sample contamination. Using fastp trimming at Q25 and MiXCR clonotype assembly, TCRdb reanalyzed the public sequencing data and kept in-frame beta chains. Rows with a matching CDR3 protein are joined into one entry that keeps the most common DNA and genes. The V and J calls here are based on TCRdb, not the publication. This sample is represented by hundreds of thousands of distinct CDR3 sequences; over 45% of them were singletons. The top ten clones comprise about 11% of the sample.

Sequenced material: blood. This TCR was recovered from a girl aged 2-10 years with multiple sclerosis. The receptor chain draws on TRBV12-3 or TRBV12-4 and TRBJ2-7; no D gene is confidently identified. The nucleotide sequence is given as TGTGCCAGCAGTTACTCAGAGCTGCCCTACGAGCAGTACTTC. This gives the protein CASSYSELPYEQYF.